The subject of this entry is one TCR beta chain. Its target is not known. This sample includes further DNA sequences coding for the same CDR3. Trimming removed 3 bases from V and 1 base from J, with 6 bases in between. This CDR3 contains 13 residues. Germline V gives CDR1 LNHDA, CDR2 SQIVND (reference sequence). These data are taken from a study of Ad26.COV2.S vaccination and SARS-CoV-2 variants. The sample's treatment: around 19 received Ad26.COV2.S at low or high dose, single or two shots; several received placebo; per-sample allocation not given. Sampling occurred on day 63 after the first vaccine or placebo injection. Whole-study findings and limits: Vaccine recipients had higher spike-specific TCR breadth than placebo recipients.

TCRdb's copy holds only in-frame clones and misses some; the assay was immunoSEQ multiplex PCR. The table records 300,000 to 400,000 clones, 75% to 90% of them present only once. The V call is TRBV19, the J call TRBJ1-1; no reliable D call. This clonotype was sampled from a person between 18 and 65 years old who received the Ad26.COV2.S COVID-19 vaccine or a placebo. Sequenced here: peripheral blood, sampled in a trial of Ad26.COV2.S vaccine versus placebo. The CDR3 loop reads CASSIWGNTEAFF. The CDR3 DNA reads TGTGCCAGTAGTATCTGGGGGAACACTGAAGCTTTCTTT.